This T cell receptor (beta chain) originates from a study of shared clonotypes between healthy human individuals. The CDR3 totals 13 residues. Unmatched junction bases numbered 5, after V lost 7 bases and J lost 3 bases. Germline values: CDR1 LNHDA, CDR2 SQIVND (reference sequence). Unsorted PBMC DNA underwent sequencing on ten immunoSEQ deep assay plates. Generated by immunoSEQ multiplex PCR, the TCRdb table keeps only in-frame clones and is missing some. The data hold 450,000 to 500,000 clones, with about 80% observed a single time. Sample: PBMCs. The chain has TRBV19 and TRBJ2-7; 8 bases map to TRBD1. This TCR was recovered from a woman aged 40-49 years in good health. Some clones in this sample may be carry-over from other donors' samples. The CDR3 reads CASTTDRGYEQYF. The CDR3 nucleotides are TGTGCCAGTACCACCGACAGGGGCTACGAGCAGTACTTC. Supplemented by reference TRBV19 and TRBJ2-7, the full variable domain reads DGGITQSPKYLFRKEGQNVTLSCEQNLNHDAMYWYRQDPGQGLRLIYYSQIVNDFQKGDIAEGYSVSREKKESFPLTVTSAQKNPTAFYLCASTTDRGYEQYFGPGTRLTVT.